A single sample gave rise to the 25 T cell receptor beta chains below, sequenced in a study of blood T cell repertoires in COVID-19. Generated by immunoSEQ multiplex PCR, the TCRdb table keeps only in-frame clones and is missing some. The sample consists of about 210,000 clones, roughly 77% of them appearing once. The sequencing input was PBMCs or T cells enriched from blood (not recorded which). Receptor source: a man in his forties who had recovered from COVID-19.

The CDR3 DNA follows: TGTGCCAGCAGTGTCCGGGACAGGAGCTCCTACAATGAGCAGTTCTTC. It is translated as CASSVRDRSSYNEQFF. V usage is TRBV2 and J usage is TRBJ2-1; 8 nucleotides agree with TRBD1. V shed 4 bases, J shed 0 bases, and the junction held 5 bases outside the gene matches. Germline loops: CDR1 SNHLY, CDR2 FYNNEI. The CDR3 has 16 amino acids.

The CDR3 coding sequence is TGTGCCAGCAGCTTAGCGCGGGGGACTGTGGGTTTAAATGAGCAGTTCTTC. Residues: CASSLARGTVGLNEQFF. V and J are TRBV7-9 and TRBJ2-1, with 7 bases matching TRBD2. Germline V gene lookup returns CDR1 SEHNR and CDR2 FQNEAQ (reference sequence). J was trimmed by 7 bases and V by 0 bases; bases with no gene match: 12. CDR3 length equals 17 residues.

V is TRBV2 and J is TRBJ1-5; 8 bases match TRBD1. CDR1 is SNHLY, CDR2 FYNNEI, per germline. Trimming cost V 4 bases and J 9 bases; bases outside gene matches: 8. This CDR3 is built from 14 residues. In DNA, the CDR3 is TGTGCCAGCAGTGGGAGGACAGGGAGCGGGCCCCAGCATTTT. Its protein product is CASSGRTGSGPQHF.

The DNA for the CDR3 is TGTGCCAGCAGCTTAGGGGGACAGGGGGCGGACTATGGCTACACCTTC. Translated, it gives CASSLGGQGADYGYTF. This chain links TRBV7-2 with TRBJ1-2; 12 bases are a match to TRBD1. From germline, CDR1 is SGHTA and CDR2 FQGNSA. The CDR3 is made up of 16 amino acids. Trimming removed 1 base from V and 3 bases from J; junction bases left unmatched: 3.

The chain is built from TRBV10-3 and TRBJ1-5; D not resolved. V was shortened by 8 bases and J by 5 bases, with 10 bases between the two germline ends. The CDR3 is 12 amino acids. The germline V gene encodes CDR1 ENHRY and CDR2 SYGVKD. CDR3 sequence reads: CAIGPIDQPQHF. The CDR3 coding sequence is TGTGCCATCGGGCCGATAGATCAGCCCCAGCATTTT.

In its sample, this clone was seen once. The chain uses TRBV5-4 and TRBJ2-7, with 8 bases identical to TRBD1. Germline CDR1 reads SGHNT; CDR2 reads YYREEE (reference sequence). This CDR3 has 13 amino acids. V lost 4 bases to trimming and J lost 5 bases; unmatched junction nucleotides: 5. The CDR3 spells CASSHQGAHEQYF. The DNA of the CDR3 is TGTGCCAGCAGCCACCAGGGGGCCCACGAGCAGTACTTC. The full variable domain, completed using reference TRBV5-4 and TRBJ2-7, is ETGVTQSPTHLIKTRGQQVTLRCSSQSGHNTVSWYQQALGQGPQFIFQYYREEENGRGNFPPRFSGLQFPNYSSELNVNALELDDSALYLCASSHQGAHEQYFGPGTRLTVT.

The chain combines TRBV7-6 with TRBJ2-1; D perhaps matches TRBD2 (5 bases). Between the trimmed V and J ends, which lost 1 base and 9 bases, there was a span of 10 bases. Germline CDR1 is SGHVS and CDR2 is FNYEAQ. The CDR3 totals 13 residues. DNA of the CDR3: TGTGCCAGCAGCTTAGTTGAGGGAACTGAGCAGTTCTTC. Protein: CASSLVEGTEQFF. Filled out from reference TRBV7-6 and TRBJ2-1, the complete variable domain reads GAGVSQSPRYKVTKRGQDVALRCDPISGHVSLYWYRQALGQGPEFLTYFNYEAQQDKSGLPNDRFSAERPEGSISTLTIQRTEQRDSAMYRCASSLVEGTEQFFGPGTRLTVL.

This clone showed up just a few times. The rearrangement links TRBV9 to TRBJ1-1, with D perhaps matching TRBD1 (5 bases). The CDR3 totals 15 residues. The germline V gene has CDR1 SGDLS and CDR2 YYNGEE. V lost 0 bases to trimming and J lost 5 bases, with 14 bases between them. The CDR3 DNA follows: TGTGCCAGCAGCGTAGAGGGGCAGGGATTAACTGAAGCTTTCTTT. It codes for CASSVEGQGLTEAFF.

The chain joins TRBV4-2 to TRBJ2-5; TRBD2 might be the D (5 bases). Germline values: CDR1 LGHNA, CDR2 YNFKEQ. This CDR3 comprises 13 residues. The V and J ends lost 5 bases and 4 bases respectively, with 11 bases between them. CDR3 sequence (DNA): TGTGCCAGCAGCTCAGACGAGGGAGAGACCCAGTACTTC. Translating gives CASSSDEGETQYF.

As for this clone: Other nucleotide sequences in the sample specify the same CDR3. CDR3 protein: CATSDLSGGSYNEQFF. The CDR3 DNA is TGTGCCACCAGTGATTTAAGCGGGGGGTCCTACAATGAGCAGTTCTTC. The chain uses TRBV24-1 and TRBJ2-1, with 9 bases fitting TRBD2. Trimming at V came to 1 base and at J to 1 base, leaving 1 base not matched to a gene. In germline, CDR1 is KGHDR, CDR2 SFDVKD. There are 16 residues in the CDR3.

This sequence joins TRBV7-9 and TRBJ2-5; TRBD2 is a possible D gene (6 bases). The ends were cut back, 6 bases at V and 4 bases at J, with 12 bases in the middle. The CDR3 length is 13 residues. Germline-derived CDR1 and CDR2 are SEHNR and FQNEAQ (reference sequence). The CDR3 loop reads CASRSGVGETQYF. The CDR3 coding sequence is TGTGCCAGCAGATCGGGAGTCGGAGAGACCCAGTACTTC.

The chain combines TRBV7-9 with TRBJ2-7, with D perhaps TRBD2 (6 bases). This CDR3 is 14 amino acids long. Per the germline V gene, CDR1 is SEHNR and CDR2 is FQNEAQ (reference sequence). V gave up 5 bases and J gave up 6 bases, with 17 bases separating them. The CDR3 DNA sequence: TGTGCCAGCAGCCCTTGGGACGGGGGTTCCGAGCAGTACTTC. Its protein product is CASSPWDGGSEQYF.

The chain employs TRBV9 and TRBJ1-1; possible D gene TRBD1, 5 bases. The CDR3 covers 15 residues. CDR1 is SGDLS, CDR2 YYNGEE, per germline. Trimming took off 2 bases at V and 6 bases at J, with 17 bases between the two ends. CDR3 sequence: CASSVGQGVMAEAFF. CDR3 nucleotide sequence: TGTGCCAGCAGCGTGGGCCAGGGTGTCATGGCTGAAGCTTTCTTT.

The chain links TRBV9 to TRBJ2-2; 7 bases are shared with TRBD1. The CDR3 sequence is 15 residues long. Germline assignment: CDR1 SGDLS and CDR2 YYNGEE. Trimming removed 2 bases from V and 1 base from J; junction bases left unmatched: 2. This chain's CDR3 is CASSVTGKNTGELFF. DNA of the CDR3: TGTGCCAGCAGCGTGACAGGGAAGAACACCGGGGAGCTGTTTTTT.

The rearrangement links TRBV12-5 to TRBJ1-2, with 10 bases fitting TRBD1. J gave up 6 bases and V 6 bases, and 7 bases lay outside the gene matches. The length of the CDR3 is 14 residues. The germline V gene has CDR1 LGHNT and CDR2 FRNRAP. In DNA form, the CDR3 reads TGTGCTAGTGGGTCGGGACAGGGGTTGCATGGCTACACCTTC. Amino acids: CASGSGQGLHGYTF.

The CDR3 nucleotides read TGTGCCAGCAGCTTAGTGTCCTCCGGGGAGCTGTTTTTT. Protein: CASSLVSSGELFF. This chain joins TRBV7-9 and TRBJ2-2; D remains ambiguous. Trimming removed 1 base from V and 6 bases from J, with 6 bases in between. Germline assignment: CDR1 SEHNR and CDR2 FQNEAQ (reference sequence). The CDR3 sequence is 13 residues long. The full variable domain, rest sourced from reference TRBV7-9 and TRBJ2-2, is DTGVSQNPRHKITKRGQNVTFRCDPISEHNRLYWYRQTLGQGPEFLTYFQNEAQLEKSRLLSDRFSAERPKGSFSTLEIQRTEQGDSAMYLCASSLVSSGELFFGEGSRLTVL.

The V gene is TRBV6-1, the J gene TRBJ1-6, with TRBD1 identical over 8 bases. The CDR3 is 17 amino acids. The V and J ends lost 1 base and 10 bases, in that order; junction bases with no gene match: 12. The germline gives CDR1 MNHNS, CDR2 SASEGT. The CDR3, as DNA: TGTGCCAGCAGTGAAGGACGTGCGGGACAGGCGATCTCACCCCTCCACTTT. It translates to CASSEGRAGQAISPLHF.

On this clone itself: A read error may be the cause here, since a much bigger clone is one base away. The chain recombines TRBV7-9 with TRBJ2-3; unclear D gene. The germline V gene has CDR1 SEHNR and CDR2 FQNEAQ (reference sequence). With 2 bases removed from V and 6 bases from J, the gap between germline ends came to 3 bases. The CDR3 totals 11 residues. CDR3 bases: TGTGCCAGCAGCTTATCGGATACGCAGTATTTT. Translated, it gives CASSLSDTQYF.

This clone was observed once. The CDR3 DNA is TGCAGCGGCGGGATGAATGAGCAGTTCTTC. Its translation is CSGGMNEQFF. The rearrangement links TRBV29-1 to TRBJ2-1; D is perhaps TRBD2 (6 bases). From germline, CDR1 is SQVTM and CDR2 ANQGSEA. CDR3 length equals 10 residues. V was trimmed by 7 bases and J by 7 bases, leaving 8 bases between them.

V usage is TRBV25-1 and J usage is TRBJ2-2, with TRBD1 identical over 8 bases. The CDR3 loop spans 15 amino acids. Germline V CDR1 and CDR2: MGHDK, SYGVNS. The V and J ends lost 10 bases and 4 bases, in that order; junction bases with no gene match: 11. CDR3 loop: CAIMVGTGPTGELFF. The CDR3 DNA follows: TGTGCCATCATGGTTGGGACAGGCCCCACCGGGGAGCTGTTTTTT.

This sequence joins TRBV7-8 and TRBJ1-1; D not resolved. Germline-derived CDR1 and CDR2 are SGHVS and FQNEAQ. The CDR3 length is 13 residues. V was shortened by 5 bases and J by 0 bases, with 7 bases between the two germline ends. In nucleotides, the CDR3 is TGTGCCAGCAGCGGCAGATTGAACACTGAAGCTTTCTTT. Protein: CASSGRLNTEAFF.

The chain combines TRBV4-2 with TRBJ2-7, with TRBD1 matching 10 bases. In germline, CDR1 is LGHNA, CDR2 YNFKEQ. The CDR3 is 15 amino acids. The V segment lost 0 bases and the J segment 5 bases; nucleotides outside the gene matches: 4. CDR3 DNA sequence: TGTGCCAGCAGCCAAGATCCGGGGACAGGGGACGAGCAGTACTTC. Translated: CASSQDPGTGDEQYF.

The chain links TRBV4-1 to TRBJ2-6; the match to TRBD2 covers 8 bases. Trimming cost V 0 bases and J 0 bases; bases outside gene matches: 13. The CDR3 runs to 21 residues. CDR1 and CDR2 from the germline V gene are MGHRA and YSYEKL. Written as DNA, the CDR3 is TGCGCCAGCAGCCAAGATTGGATTGGCGGGGGGTCTCACTCTGGGGCCAACGTCCTGACTTTC. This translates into CASSQDWIGGGSHSGANVLTF.

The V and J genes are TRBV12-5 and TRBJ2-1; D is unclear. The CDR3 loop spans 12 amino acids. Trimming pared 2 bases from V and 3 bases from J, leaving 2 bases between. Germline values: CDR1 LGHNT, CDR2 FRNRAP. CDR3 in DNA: TGTGCTAGTGGTTTGCACTACAATGAGCAGTTCTTC. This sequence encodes CASGLHYNEQFF.

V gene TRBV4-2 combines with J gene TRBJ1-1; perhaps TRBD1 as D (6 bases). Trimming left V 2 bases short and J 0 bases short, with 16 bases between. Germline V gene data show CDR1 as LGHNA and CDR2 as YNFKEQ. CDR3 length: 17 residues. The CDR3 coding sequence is TGTGCCAGCAGCCAACCTACAGGGCTGGGGATGAACACTGAAGCTTTCTTT. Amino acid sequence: CASSQPTGLGMNTEAFF.